Presented here are 26 T cell receptor beta chains from one specimen sequenced in a study of shared clonotypes between healthy human individuals. Naive CD8 cells lacked CD45RO and underwent positive selection for CCR7, leaving out terminally differentiated effector memory CD45RA+ cells. Assay used: immunoSEQ multiplex PCR; TCRdb lists only in-frame clones, some missing. The sample gives millions of clones, about 95% of which show up once; roughly 1% is in the top ten. The specimen was naive CD8+ T cells sorted from blood. The receptors here all came from a man between 18 and 35 years old in good health.

Notes on this clone: This sample also contains other DNA sequences that code for the same CDR3. The V gene is TRBV27, the J gene TRBJ2-1, with D possibly matching TRBD1 (6 bases). V was cut by 1 base and J by 6 bases, with 7 bases left in between. Germline V lookup: CDR1 MNHEY, CDR2 SMNVEV (reference sequence). The CDR3 totals 13 residues. CDR3 sequence: CASSLLGGNEQFF. In DNA, the CDR3 is TGTGCCAGCAGTTTATTAGGGGGCAATGAGCAGTTCTTC.

The rearrangement uses TRBV6-4 and TRBJ2-7; TRBD2 matches at 14 bases. The J segment lost 1 base and the V segment lost 6 bases, leaving 11 bases of the junction unmatched. CDR3 length: 18 residues. Germline-derived CDR1 and CDR2 are MRHNA and SNTAGT. The CDR3 spells CASSPGTSGSIVSYEQYF. CDR3 in DNA: TGTGCCAGCAGCCCCGGGACTAGCGGGAGTATCGTTTCCTACGAGCAGTACTTC.

The chain is built from TRBV7-9 and TRBJ1-2; 12 bases align to TRBD1. The germline gives CDR1 SEHNR, CDR2 FQNEAQ (reference sequence). The CDR3 runs to 14 residues. J was trimmed by 7 bases and V by 10 bases; bases with no gene match: 10. Here the CDR3 reads CATEGTGGYGGYTF. DNA of the CDR3: TGTGCCACCGAGGGGACAGGGGGCTATGGTGGCTACACCTTC. Based on the CDR3 plus reference TRBV7-9 and TRBJ1-2, the full variable domain is DTGVSQNPRHKITKRGQNVTFRCDPISEHNRLYWYRQTLGQGPEFLTYFQNEAQLEKSRLLSDRFSAERPKGSFSTLEIQRTEQGDSAMYLCATEGTGGYGGYTFGSGTRLTVV.

The chain uses TRBV28 and TRBJ2-7; 11 bases are a match to TRBD1. Germline lookup yields CDR1 MDHEN and CDR2 SYDVKM. V dropped 7 bases and J dropped 3; count of bases not matched to a gene: 8. The CDR3 consists of 15 residues. CDR3 region: CASNSRTGGGYEQYF. The CDR3 region has the DNA TGTGCCAGCAACTCCCGGACAGGGGGCGGCTACGAGCAGTACTTC. Filled out from reference TRBV28 and TRBJ2-7, the complete variable domain reads DVKVTQSSRYLVKRTGEKVFLECVQDMDHENMFWYRQDPGLGLRLIYFSYDVKMKEKGDIPEGYSVSREKKERFSLILESASTNQTSMYLCASNSRTGGGYEQYFGPGTRLTVT.

This chain links TRBV7-9 with TRBJ2-7, with a possible D match to TRBD2 (6 bases). This CDR3 spans 14 amino acids. Germline loops: CDR1 SEHNR, CDR2 FQNEAQ (reference sequence). Deletions cut 5 bases from V and 0 bases from J, with 11 bases between. CDR3 DNA: TGTGCCAGCAGCGCAGACGGGAGCTCCTACGAGCAGTACTTC. Translating gives CASSADGSSYEQYF.

The V gene is TRBV19, the J gene TRBJ1-1, with 7 bases identical to TRBD1. V lost 2 bases, J lost 3 bases, and 6 bases stayed unmatched. CDR1 is LNHDA and CDR2 is SQIVND in the germline V gene (reference sequence). The CDR3 length is 15 residues. CDR3: CASSISRQGDTEAFF. The CDR3 DNA reads as TGTGCCAGTAGTATATCCCGACAGGGCGACACTGAAGCTTTCTTT.

The chain is built from TRBV4-1 and TRBJ1-1; D unresolved. The germline V gene has CDR1 MGHRA and CDR2 YSYEKL. The V end was cut by 4 bases, the J end by 5 bases, with 11 bases between. CDR3 length: 13 amino acids. The CDR3 DNA sequence: TGCGCCAGCAGCCCCCGAGTCGGGACTGAAGCTTTCTTT. Amino acid sequence: CASSPRVGTEAFF.

The CDR3 spells CASTPGQGNSPLHF. The CDR3 DNA follows: TGTGCCAGCACGCCGGGACAGGGCAATTCACCCCTCCACTTT. The chain carries TRBV2 and TRBJ1-6, with TRBD1 matching over 9 bases. The CDR3 length is 14 residues. After removal of 7 bases from V and 7 bases from J, the junction contained 5 bases not matched to a gene. Germline CDR1 reads SNHLY; CDR2 reads FYNNEI. Using reference TRBV2 and TRBJ1-6 for the parts outside the CDR3, the full variable domain is EPEVTQTPSHQVTQMGQEVILRCVPISNHLYFYWYRQILGQKVEFLVSFYNNEISEKSEIFDDQFSVERPDGSNFTLKIRSTKLEDSAMYFCASTPGQGNSPLHFGNGTRLTVT.

V usage is TRBV7-9 and J usage is TRBJ1-3; D not certain. The CDR3 loop spans 15 amino acids. The V gene lost 5 bases and the J gene lost 0 bases, with 11 bases spanning the gap. The germline gives CDR1 SEHNR, CDR2 FQNEAQ (reference sequence). This CDR3 reads CASSTPTSSGNTIYF. The CDR3 DNA reads TGTGCCAGCAGCACTCCTACCTCCTCTGGAAACACCATATATTTT. Variable domain in full (rest from reference TRBV7-9 and TRBJ1-3): DTGVSQNPRHKITKRGQNVTFRCDPISEHNRLYWYRQTLGQGPEFLTYFQNEAQLEKSRLLSDRFSAERPKGSFSTLEIQRTEQGDSAMYLCASSTPTSSGNTIYFGEGSWLTVV.

This chain links TRBV19 with TRBJ1-1, with TRBD1 matching over 7 bases. This CDR3 has 15 amino acids. Trimming at V came to 5 bases and at J to 7 bases, leaving 13 bases not matched to a gene. Germline V CDR1 and CDR2: LNHDA, SQIVND (reference sequence). CDR3 nucleotides: TGTGCCAGTAGTCTCGACAGGGTGGAGCTGGGTGAAGCTTTCTTT. Translation gives CASSLDRVELGEAFF. Based on the CDR3 plus reference TRBV19 and TRBJ1-1, the full variable domain is DGGITQSPKYLFRKEGQNVTLSCEQNLNHDAMYWYRQDPGQGLRLIYYSQIVNDFQKGDIAEGYSVSREKKESFPLTVTSAQKNPTAFYLCASSLDRVELGEAFFGQGTRLTVV.

The chain couples TRBV28 to TRBJ1-4; D is unclear. CDR3 length equals 13 residues. CDR1 and CDR2 (germline): MDHEN, SYDVKM. Trimming shortened V by 5 bases and J by 11 bases, and 15 bases separated the two germline ends. In DNA, the CDR3 is TGTGCCAGCAGTCCCGATTCAGCTTACAAACTGTTTTTT. This sequence encodes CASSPDSAYKLFF.

The V gene is TRBV5-4, the J gene TRBJ2-3; no firm D call. CDR1 and CDR2 from the germline V gene are SGHNT and YYREEE (reference sequence). V was pared by 0 bases and J by 0 bases, with 11 bases between. This CDR3 spans 16 amino acids. The CDR3 DNA follows: TGTGCCAGCAGCTTGGCGGATCACACTAGCACAGATACGCAGTATTTT. This sequence encodes CASSLADHTSTDTQYF.

The rearrangement links TRBV6-1 to TRBJ2-2, with D perhaps matching TRBD1 (7 bases). CDR1 is MNHNS, CDR2 SASEGT, per germline. The V end was cut by 5 bases, the J end by 6 bases, with 16 bases between. The CDR3 sequence is 15 residues long. CDR3 sequence (DNA): TGTGCCAGCAGTCCTACGGAGGGGGCTTCCGGGGAGCTGTTTTTT. Protein sequence: CASSPTEGASGELFF.

This chain uses TRBV30 with TRBJ1-1, with 7 bases lining up with TRBD1. The CDR3 has 14 amino acids. Unmatched junction bases numbered 8, after V lost 3 bases and J lost 4 bases. Germline V CDR1 and CDR2: GTSNPN, SVGIG (reference sequence). CDR3 bases: TGTGCCTGGAGCTGGGGCAGGGGGGCCACTGAAGCTTTCTTT. Translating it yields CAWSWGRGATEAFF.

V is TRBV7-9 and J is TRBJ1-2; 7 positions agree with TRBD1. Per germline, CDR1 SEHNR and CDR2 FQNEAQ (reference sequence). The J segment lost 1 base and the V segment lost 2 bases, leaving 10 bases of the junction unmatched. CDR3 length equals 17 residues. CDR3 protein: CASSLTSTGPVNYGYTF. As DNA, the CDR3 is TGTGCCAGCAGCTTAACCTCGACAGGGCCTGTTAACTATGGCTACACCTTC.

As concerns this clone: The sample holds other DNA sequences that translate to the same CDR3. The chain employs TRBV30 and TRBJ2-2, with D tentatively TRBD1 (6 bases). In germline, CDR1 is GTSNPN, CDR2 SVGIG (reference sequence). V was clipped by 3 bases and J by 5 bases, with 10 bases between them. The CDR3 has 13 residues. In DNA form, the CDR3 reads TGTGCCTGGAGCCCTACAGGGACCGGGGAGCTGTTTTTT. Amino acid sequence: CAWSPTGTGELFF.

A word on this clone: This same CDR3 is encoded by further DNA sequences in the sample. This sequence joins TRBV27 and TRBJ2-7, with a tentative D call TRBD1 (6 bases). Germline-derived CDR1 and CDR2 are MNHEY and SMNVEV (reference sequence). The CDR3 is made up of 13 amino acids. V was pared by 2 bases and J by 2 bases, with 7 bases between. The CDR3 nucleotides read TGTGCCAGCAGTTTAGGACAGCCCTACGAGCAGTACTTC. It codes for CASSLGQPYEQYF.

This chain links TRBV23-1 with TRBJ1-2; TRBD1 might be the D (5 bases). TRBV23-1 is placed among ORFs of uncertain function. The V and J ends lost 5 bases and 2 bases respectively, with 15 bases between them. This CDR3 spans 15 amino acids. Here the CDR3 DNA reads TGCGCCAGCAGTGTTACCGACAGACCGAACTATGGCTACACCTTC. This translates into CASSVTDRPNYGYTF.

The genes are TRBV27 and TRBJ2-1, with TRBD2 matching over 7 bases. The trim removed 5 bases at V and 16 bases at J, leaving 8 bases unmatched. Germline V CDR1 and CDR2: MNHEY, SMNVEV (reference sequence). There are 11 residues in the CDR3. The CDR3 nucleotides are TGTGCCAGCAGTCAAGGACTAGAGACCTTCTTC. Residues: CASSQGLETFF.

This clone was picked up one time. The chain links TRBV7-9 to TRBJ2-2; D is undetermined. V was trimmed by 3 bases and J by 1 base, leaving 6 bases between them. Per germline, CDR1 SEHNR and CDR2 FQNEAQ (reference sequence). The CDR3 is 14 residues long. This CDR3 is CASSFVQNTGELFF. The CDR3 DNA is TGTGCCAGCAGCTTCGTACAGAACACCGGGGAGCTGTTTTTT.

V and J are TRBV27 and TRBJ2-2; no clear D gene. Trimming removed 2 bases from V and 7 bases from J, with 8 bases in between. CDR1 and CDR2 (germline): MNHEY, SMNVEV (reference sequence). The CDR3 covers 13 residues. CDR3 sequence (DNA): TGTGCCAGCAGTTTAGAGCTCCACGGGGAGCTGTTTTTT. Encoded protein: CASSLELHGELFF.

This chain connects TRBV5-6 to TRBJ1-5; D is undetermined. Trimming removed 0 bases from V and 9 bases from J, with 10 bases in between. This CDR3 has 13 amino acids. Germline V CDR1 and CDR2: SGHDT, YYEEEE. CDR3 loop: CASSLGGIGPQHF. In DNA, the CDR3 is TGTGCCAGCAGCTTGGGGGGAATCGGGCCCCAGCATTTT.

This rearrangement joins TRBV28 to TRBJ2-2; D is possibly TRBD2 (5 bases). Trimming took 6 bases from V and 5 from J, leaving 10 bases between them. The germline V gene has CDR1 MDHEN and CDR2 SYDVKM. This CDR3 has 13 residues. CDR3 sequence: CASSFSGTGELFF. The CDR3 DNA is TGTGCCAGCAGCTTTTCGGGGACCGGGGAGCTGTTTTTT.

This chain uses TRBV13 with TRBJ2-5; possible D gene TRBD1, 5 bases. CDR3 length: 14 amino acids. Trimming shortened V by 5 bases and J by 5 bases, and 15 bases separated the two germline ends. Germline values: CDR1 PRHDT, CDR2 FYEKMQ (reference sequence). The CDR3 nucleotides are TGTGCCAGCAGCCCAATTGGGGCAGGGGAGACCCAGTACTTC. It encodes CASSPIGAGETQYF.

In regard to this clone: Sequence at one end of the junction differs from germline and may be a read error. This chain links TRBV5-1 with TRBJ2-7; TRBD1 matches 7 bases. The germline gives CDR1 SGHRS, CDR2 YFSETQ. The length of the CDR3 is 14 residues. The CDR3: CASSPLNRGYEQYF. CDR3 DNA sequence: TGTGCCAGCAGCCCCCTGAACAGGGGCTACGAGCAGTACTTC.

V and J are TRBV13 and TRBJ1-5, with 8 bases lining up with TRBD1. The CDR3 is 14 residues long. Losses at the gene ends were 5 bases for V and 5 bases for J; bases not matched to a gene: 5. CDR1 is PRHDT, CDR2 FYEKMQ, per germline (reference sequence). The CDR3 loop reads CASSNRGVDQPQHF. In nucleotides, the CDR3 is TGTGCCAGCAGCAACAGGGGGGTCGATCAGCCCCAGCATTTT.